This TCR beta chain was profiled in a study of cytomegalovirus exposure and HLA in healthy donors. Comments on this clone: What it binds is unknown.

Primers for the PCR totalled 60 Vbeta and 13 Jbeta. TCRdb's table, derived via immunoSEQ multiplex PCR, lists solely in-frame clones and lacks some. The sample shows over 70,000 clones, about 80% of them seen only once. Whole-study results and caveats: The classifier reportedly diagnosed cytomegalovirus status with high specificity and sensitivity.

Germline V lookup: CDR1 SGDLS, CDR2 YYNGEE. The ends lost 3 bases at V and 1 base at J; junction bases unmatched: 12. CDR3 size: 17 residues. The source material was PBMCs. V usage is TRBV9 and J usage is TRBJ1-2; the match to TRBD1 covers 7 bases. The TCR sequence derives from a man aged 45-65 years in good health and CMV-seropositive. The CDR3 loop reads CASSAGRQGSLNYGYTF. CDR3 DNA: TGTGCCAGCAGCGCTGGCAGACAGGGATCCCTTAACTATGGCTACACCTTC.